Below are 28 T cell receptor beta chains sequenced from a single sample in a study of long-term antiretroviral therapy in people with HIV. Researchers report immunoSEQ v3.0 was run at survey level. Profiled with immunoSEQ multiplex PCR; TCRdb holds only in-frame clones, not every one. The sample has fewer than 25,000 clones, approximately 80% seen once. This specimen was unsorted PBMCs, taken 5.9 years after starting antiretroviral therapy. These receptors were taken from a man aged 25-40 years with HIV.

For the CDR3, the DNA is TGTGCCAGCAGCTGGATTGGGGCTCTGAACGAGCAGTACTTC. Translating it yields CASSWIGALNEQYF. The chain has TRBV11-2 and TRBJ2-7; maybe TRBD1 (5 bases). In germline, CDR1 is SGHAT, CDR2 FQNNGV. V was clipped by 4 bases and J by 5 bases, with 15 bases between them. The CDR3 spans 14 residues.

In nucleotides, the CDR3 is TGCGCCAGCAGCCAAGGGGGGTCGGGCCGGCAGACCCAGTACTTC. Protein: CASSQGGSGRQTQYF. The chain combines TRBV4-3 with TRBJ2-5; D tentatively fits TRBD1 or TRBD2 (5 bases each). The CDR3 has 15 amino acids. Germline V gives CDR1 LGHNA, CDR2 YSLEER. Trimming shortened V by 1 base and J by 6 bases, and 15 bases separated the two germline ends.

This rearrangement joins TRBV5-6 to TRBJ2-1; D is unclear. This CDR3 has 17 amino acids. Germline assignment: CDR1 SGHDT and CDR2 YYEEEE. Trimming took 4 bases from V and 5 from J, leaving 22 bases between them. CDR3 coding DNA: TGTGCCAGCAGCCCGGAAAGATTGGTAGCCGGACACAATGAGCAGTTCTTC. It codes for CASSPERLVAGHNEQFF.

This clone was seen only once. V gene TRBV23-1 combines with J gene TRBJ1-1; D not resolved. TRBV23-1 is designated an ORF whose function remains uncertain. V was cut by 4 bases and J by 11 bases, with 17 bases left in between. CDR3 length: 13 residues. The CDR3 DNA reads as TGCGCCAGCAGTCGCTCCCCCAAGCCCCAGGCTTTCTTT. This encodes CASSRSPKPQAFF.

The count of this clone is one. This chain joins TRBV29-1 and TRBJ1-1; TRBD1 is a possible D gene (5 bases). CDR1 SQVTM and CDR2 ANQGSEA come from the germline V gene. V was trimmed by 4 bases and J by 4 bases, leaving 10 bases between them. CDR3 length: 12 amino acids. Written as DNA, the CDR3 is TGCAGCGTTGCTTTCGGGGCCACTGAAGCTTTCTTT. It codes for CSVAFGATEAFF.

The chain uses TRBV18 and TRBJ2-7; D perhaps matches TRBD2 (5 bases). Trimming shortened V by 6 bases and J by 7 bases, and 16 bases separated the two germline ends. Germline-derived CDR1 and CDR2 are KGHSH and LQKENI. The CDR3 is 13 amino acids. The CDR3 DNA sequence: TGTGCCAGCTCCAATGATGGAGGCGGGGAGCAGTACTTC. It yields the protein CASSNDGGGEQYF.

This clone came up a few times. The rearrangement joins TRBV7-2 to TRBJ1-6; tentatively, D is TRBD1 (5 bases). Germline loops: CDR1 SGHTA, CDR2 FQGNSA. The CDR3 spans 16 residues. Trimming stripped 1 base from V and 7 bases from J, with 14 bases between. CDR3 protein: CASSLVPGRDNSPLHF. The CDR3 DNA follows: TGTGCCAGCAGCTTAGTACCGGGACGGGACAATTCACCCCTCCACTTT.

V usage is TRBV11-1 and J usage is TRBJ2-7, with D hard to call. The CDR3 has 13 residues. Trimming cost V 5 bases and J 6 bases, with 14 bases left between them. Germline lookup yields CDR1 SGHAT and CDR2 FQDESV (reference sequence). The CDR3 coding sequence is TGTGCCAGCAGCCCCCGCCCCTCGGGCGAGCAGTACTTC. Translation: CASSPRPSGEQYF.

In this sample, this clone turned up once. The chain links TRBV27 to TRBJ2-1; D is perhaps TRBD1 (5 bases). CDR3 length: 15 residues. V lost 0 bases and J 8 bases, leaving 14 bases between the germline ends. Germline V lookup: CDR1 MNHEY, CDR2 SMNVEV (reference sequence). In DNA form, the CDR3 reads TGTGCCAGCAGTTTATCAGGGGCCGTCTGGTATGAGCAGTTCTTC. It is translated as CASSLSGAVWYEQFF.

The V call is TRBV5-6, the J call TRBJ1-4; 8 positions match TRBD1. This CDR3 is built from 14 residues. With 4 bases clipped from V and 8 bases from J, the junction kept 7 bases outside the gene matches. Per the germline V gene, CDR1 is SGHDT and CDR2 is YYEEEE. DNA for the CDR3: TGTGCCAGCAGCGGGGGGACAGGAGGCGAAAAACTGTTTTTT. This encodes CASSGGTGGEKLFF.

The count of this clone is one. The CDR3 DNA reads as TGTGCCAGCAGTGGTGCGGGTTTCTTCACCGGGGAGCTGTTTTTT. It translates to CASSGAGFFTGELFF. V is TRBV6-1 and J is TRBJ2-2; D might be TRBD2 (5 bases). Trimming pared 4 bases from V and 4 bases from J, leaving 13 bases between. This CDR3 has 15 amino acids. The germline V gene has CDR1 MNHNS and CDR2 SASEGT.

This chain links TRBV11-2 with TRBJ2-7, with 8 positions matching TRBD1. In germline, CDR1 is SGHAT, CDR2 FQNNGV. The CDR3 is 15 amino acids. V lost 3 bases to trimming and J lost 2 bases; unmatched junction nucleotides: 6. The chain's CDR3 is CASSLVLQGAYEQYF. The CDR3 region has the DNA TGTGCCAGCAGCTTGGTCCTACAGGGGGCCTACGAGCAGTACTTC.

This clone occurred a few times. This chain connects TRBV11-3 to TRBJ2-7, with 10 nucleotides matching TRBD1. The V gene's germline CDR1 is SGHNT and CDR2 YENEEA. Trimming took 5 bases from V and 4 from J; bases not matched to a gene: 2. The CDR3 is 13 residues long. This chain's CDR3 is CASSRTGGYEQYF. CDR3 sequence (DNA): TGTGCCAGCAGCAGGACAGGGGGTTACGAGCAGTACTTC.

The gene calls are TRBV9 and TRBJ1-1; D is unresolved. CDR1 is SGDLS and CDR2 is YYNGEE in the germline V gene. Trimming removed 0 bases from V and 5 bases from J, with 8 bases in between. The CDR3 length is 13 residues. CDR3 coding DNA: TGTGCCAGCAGCGTAGGGAGGTTTACTGAAGCTTTCTTT. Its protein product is CASSVGRFTEAFF.

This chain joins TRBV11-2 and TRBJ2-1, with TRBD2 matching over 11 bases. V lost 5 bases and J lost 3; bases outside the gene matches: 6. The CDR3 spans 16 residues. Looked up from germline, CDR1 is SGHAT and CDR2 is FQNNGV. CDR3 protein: CASSPLAGGIYNEQFF. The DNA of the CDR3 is TGTGCCAGCAGCCCATTAGCGGGGGGGATCTACAATGAGCAGTTCTTC.

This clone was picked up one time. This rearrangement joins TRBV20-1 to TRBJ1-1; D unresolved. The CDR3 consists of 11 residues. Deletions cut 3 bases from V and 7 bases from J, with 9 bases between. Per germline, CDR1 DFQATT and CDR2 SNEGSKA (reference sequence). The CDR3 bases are TGCAGTGCTAGGAGCCTCCTTGAAGCTTTCTTT. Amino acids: CSARSLLEAFF.

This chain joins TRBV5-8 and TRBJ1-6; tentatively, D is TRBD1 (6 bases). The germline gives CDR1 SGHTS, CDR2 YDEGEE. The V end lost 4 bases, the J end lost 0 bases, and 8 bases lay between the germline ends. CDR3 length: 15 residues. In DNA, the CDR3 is TGTGCCAGCAGCGGACAGATCTCCTATAATTCACCCCTCCACTTT. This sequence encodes CASSGQISYNSPLHF.

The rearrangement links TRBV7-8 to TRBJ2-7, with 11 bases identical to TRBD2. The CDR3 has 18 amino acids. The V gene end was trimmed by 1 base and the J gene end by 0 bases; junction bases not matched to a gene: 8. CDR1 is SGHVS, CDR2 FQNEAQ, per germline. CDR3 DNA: TGTGCCAGCAGCTTAGTAGAGGGACTAGCGGCCAGCTCCTACGAGCAGTACTTC. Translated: CASSLVEGLAASSYEQYF.

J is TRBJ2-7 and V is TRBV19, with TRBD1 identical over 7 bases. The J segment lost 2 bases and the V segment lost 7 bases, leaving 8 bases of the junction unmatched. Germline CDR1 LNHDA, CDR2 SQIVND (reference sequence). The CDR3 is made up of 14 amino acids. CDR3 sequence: CASTSRGNPYEQYF. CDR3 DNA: TGTGCCAGTACGAGCAGGGGGAACCCCTACGAGCAGTACTTC.

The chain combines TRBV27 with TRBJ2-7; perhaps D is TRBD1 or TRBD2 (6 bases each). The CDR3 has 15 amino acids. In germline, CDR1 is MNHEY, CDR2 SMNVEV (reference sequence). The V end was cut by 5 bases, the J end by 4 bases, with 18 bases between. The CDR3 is CASSVPGAGLYEQYF. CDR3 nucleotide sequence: TGTGCCAGCAGTGTTCCGGGGGCGGGTCTGTACGAGCAGTACTTC.

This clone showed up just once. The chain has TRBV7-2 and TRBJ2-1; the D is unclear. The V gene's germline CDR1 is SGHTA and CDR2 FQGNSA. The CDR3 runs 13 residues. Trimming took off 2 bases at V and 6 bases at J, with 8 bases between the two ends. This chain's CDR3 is CASSLLRLNEQFF. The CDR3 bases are TGTGCCAGCAGCTTACTCCGCCTCAATGAGCAGTTCTTC.

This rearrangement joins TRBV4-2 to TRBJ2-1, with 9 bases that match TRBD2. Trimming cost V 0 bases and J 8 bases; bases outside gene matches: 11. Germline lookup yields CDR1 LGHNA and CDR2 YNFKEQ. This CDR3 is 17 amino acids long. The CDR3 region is CASSQDQVSSGGYEQFF. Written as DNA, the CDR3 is TGTGCCAGCAGCCAAGATCAAGTTAGTAGCGGGGGATATGAGCAGTTCTTC.

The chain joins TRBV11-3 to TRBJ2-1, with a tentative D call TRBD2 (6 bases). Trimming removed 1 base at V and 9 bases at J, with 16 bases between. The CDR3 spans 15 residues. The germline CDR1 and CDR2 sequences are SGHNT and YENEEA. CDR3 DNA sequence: TGTGCCAGCAGCTTAGCATCCCTCGTCGGGGGTGAGCAGTTCTTC. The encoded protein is CASSLASLVGGEQFF.

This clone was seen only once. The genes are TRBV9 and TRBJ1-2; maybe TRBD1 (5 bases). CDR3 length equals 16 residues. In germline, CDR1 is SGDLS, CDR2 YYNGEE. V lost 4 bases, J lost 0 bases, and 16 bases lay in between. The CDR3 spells CASSPPGRVANYGYTF. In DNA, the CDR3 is TGTGCCAGCAGCCCACCGGGACGGGTAGCTAACTATGGCTACACCTTC.

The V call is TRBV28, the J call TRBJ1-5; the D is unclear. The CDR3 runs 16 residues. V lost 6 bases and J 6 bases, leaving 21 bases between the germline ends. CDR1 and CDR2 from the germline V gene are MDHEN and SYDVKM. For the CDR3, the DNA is TGTGCCAGCAGCACTCCCCCGTTTGGGGTGGTTCAGCCCCAGCATTTT. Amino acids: CASSTPPFGVVQPQHF.

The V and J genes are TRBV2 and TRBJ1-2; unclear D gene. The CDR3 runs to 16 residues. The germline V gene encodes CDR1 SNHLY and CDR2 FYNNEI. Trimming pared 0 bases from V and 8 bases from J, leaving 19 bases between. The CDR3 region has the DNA TGTGCCAGCAGTGAAGCAAGGCCAGCCGAGGGTCGGGGCTACACCTTC. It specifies CASSEARPAEGRGYTF.

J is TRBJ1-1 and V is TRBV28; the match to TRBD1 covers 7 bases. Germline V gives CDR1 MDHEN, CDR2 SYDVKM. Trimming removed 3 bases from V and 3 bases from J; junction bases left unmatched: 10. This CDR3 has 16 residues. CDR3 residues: CASSFPTGAIYTEAFF. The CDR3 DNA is TGTGCCAGCAGTTTCCCTACAGGGGCGATATACACTGAAGCTTTCTTT.

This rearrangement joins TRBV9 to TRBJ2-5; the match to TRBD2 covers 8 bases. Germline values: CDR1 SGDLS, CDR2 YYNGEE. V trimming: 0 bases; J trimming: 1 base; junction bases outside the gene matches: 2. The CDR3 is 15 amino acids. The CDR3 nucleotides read TGTGCCAGCAGCGTAGCGGGAGGGCTCCAAGAGACCCAGTACTTC. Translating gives CASSVAGGLQETQYF.